The rows below give T cell receptor beta chains drawn from one sample of a study of blood T cells in healthy people across ages. A single record per CDR3 protein comes from TCRdb applying MiXCR to the 5' RACE reads. The sample has about 970,000 distinct CDR3 sequences, roughly 51% seen once; the top ten hold about a fifth. The sequenced sample consisted of blood. These receptors all come from a woman aged 60 to 75 in good health. The CDR3 runs from the conserved cysteine through the conserved F or W. Each record gives: J gene, D gene, clone size, V gene, CDR3 DNA, CDR3 protein. D genes are given only for firm matches. Expanded clones get a size class; other rows say once, few or many, or leave the size out.

J gene: TRBJ2-3
D gene: NA
clone size: NA
V gene: TRBV27
CDR3 DNA: TGTGCCAGCAGTTTCCTCGGGGCGATGACGGGATATAGCACAGATACGCAGTATTTT
CDR3 protein: CASSFLGAMTGYSTDTQYF

J gene: TRBJ1-5
D gene: NA
clone size: NA
V gene: TRBV5-1
CDR3 DNA: TGCGCCAGCAGCCCCAGTATCGGGGTCAGTCAGCCCCAGCATTTT
CDR3 protein: CASSPSIGVSQPQHF

J gene: TRBJ1-1
D gene: NA
clone size: NA
V gene: TRBV5-5
CDR3 DNA: TGTGCCAGCAGCTCCAACCTCCAGGGGAAGAACACTGAAGCTTTCTTT
CDR3 protein: CASSSNLQGKNTEAFF

J gene: TRBJ2-1
D gene: TRBD2
clone size: NA
V gene: TRBV4-2
CDR3 DNA: TGTGCCAGCAGCCAAGAGCTAGCGGGAGTTTTGAATGAGCAGTTCTTC
CDR3 protein: CASSQELAGVLNEQFF

J gene: TRBJ2-5
D gene: NA
clone size: NA
V gene: TRBV20-1
CDR3 DNA: TGCAGTGCTAGGGACAGACCCTACAAGCAGTACTTC
CDR3 protein: CSARDRPYKQYF

J gene: TRBJ1-4
D gene: TRBD1
clone size: NA
V gene: TRBV5-1
CDR3 DNA: TGCGCCAGCAGCCGTCAGGGGGGTGCAACTAATGAAAAACTGTTTTTT
CDR3 protein: CASSRQGGATNEKLFF

J gene: TRBJ2-3
D gene: NA
clone size: NA
V gene: TRBV10-3
CDR3 DNA: TGTGCCATCAGTGACAGCGGGCTAACTAGCACAGATACGCAGTATTTT
CDR3 protein: CAISDSGLTSTDTQYF

J gene: TRBJ2-3
D gene: NA
clone size: NA
V gene: TRBV29-1
CDR3 DNA: TGCAGCGTTGTTCGTAGCGGAGCTAGCACAGATACGCAGTATTTT
CDR3 protein: CSVVRSGASTDTQYF

J gene: TRBJ2-7
D gene: TRBD2
clone size: NA
V gene: TRBV7-2
CDR3 DNA: TGTGCCAGCAGCCCGAGAGCGGGAGGGTTCAATGAGCAGTACTTC
CDR3 protein: CASSPRAGGFNEQYF

J gene: TRBJ2-3
D gene: NA
clone size: NA
V gene: TRBV7-9
CDR3 DNA: TGTGCCAGCAGCCCCCTTGAGGGAGCGAGAGATACGCAGTATTTT
CDR3 protein: CASSPLEGARDTQYF

J gene: TRBJ2-5
D gene: NA
clone size: NA
V gene: TRBV19
CDR3 DNA: TGTGCCAGTAGTATAGTGAGAGGGATTCACGAGACCCAGTACTTC
CDR3 protein: CASSIVRGIHETQYF

J gene: TRBJ2-7
D gene: NA
clone size: few
V gene: TRBV24-1
CDR3 DNA: TGTGCCACCGGGGCTAGGATCTACGAGCAGTACTTC
CDR3 protein: CATGARIYEQYF

J gene: TRBJ2-5
D gene: NA
clone size: NA
V gene: TRBV7-9
CDR3 DNA: TGTGCCAGCAGCCCCTCCAGGCCAGGATTACAAGAGACCCAGTACTTC
CDR3 protein: CASSPSRPGLQETQYF

J gene: TRBJ2-1
D gene: TRBD2
clone size: NA
V gene: TRBV7-9
CDR3 DNA: TGTGCCAGCAGCTTGGGACTAGCGGGTCCCAGTGAGCAGTTCTTC
CDR3 protein: CASSLGLAGPSEQFF

J gene: TRBJ2-3
D gene: TRBD2
clone size: NA
V gene: TRBV20-1
CDR3 DNA: TGCAGTGCAGGGACTAGCGGGCGCACAGATACGCAGTATTTT
CDR3 protein: CSAGTSGRTDTQYF

J gene: TRBJ1-5
D gene: TRBD1
clone size: NA
V gene: TRBV20-1
CDR3 DNA: TGCAGTGCTAGACGAGGGGGCCTAAGCAATCAGCCCCAGCATTTT
CDR3 protein: CSARRGGLSNQPQHF

J gene: TRBJ2-3
D gene: TRBD1
clone size: NA
V gene: TRBV18
CDR3 DNA: TGTGCCAGCTCAGACATGGGACAGGCTAGCACAGATACGCAGTATTTT
CDR3 protein: CASSDMGQASTDTQYF

J gene: TRBJ2-7
D gene: NA
clone size: few
V gene: TRBV6-6
CDR3 DNA: TGTGCCAGCAGTCCCCCGAGGGCCGGCGAGCAGTACTTC
CDR3 protein: CASSPPRAGEQYF

J gene: TRBJ2-3
D gene: TRBD2
clone size: few
V gene: TRBV24-1
CDR3 DNA: TGTGCCACCAGTGAACCGGGACTAGCTCATCCCGGGGCGGATACGCAGTATTTT
CDR3 protein: CATSEPGLAHPGADTQYF

J gene: TRBJ2-7
D gene: TRBD2
clone size: NA
V gene: TRBV28
CDR3 DNA: TGTGCCAGCACCCCGCGGGAGATGTACGAGCAGTACTTC
CDR3 protein: CASTPREMYEQYF

J gene: TRBJ2-1
D gene: TRBD2
clone size: NA
V gene: TRBV6-1
CDR3 DNA: TGTGCCAGCACACCCGGGAGGGCCAGAGGTGATGAGCAGTTCTTC
CDR3 protein: CASTPGRARGDEQFF

J gene: TRBJ2-1
D gene: TRBD2
clone size: few
V gene: TRBV18
CDR3 DNA: TGTGCCAGCTCACTCACACTAGCGAGAATCAATGAGCAGTTCTTC
CDR3 protein: CASSLTLARINEQFF

J gene: TRBJ2-7
D gene: NA
clone size: few
V gene: TRBV10-3
CDR3 DNA: TGTGCCATCAGTCAAAACAGCCGCCCGATAGCCTACGAGCAGTACTTC
CDR3 protein: CAISQNSRPIAYEQYF

J gene: TRBJ1-2
D gene: NA
clone size: NA
V gene: TRBV9
CDR3 DNA: TGTGCCAGCAGCAATCTGACACCCCATATGAGGGGCTACACCTTC
CDR3 protein: CASSNLTPHMRGYTF

J gene: TRBJ2-7
D gene: TRBD2
clone size: NA
V gene: TRBV11-2
CDR3 DNA: TGTGCCAGCAGCTTAGTAGGTGGGCTAGCGGTCTCCTCCTACGAGCAGTACTTC
CDR3 protein: CASSLVGGLAVSSYEQYF

J gene: TRBJ2-2
D gene: TRBD1
clone size: NA
V gene: TRBV24-1
CDR3 DNA: TGTGCCACCAGTGATTTGAGGGGACAGGGCTCCGGGGAGCTGTTTTTT
CDR3 protein: CATSDLRGQGSGELFF

J gene: TRBJ1-4
D gene: NA
clone size: many
V gene: TRBV7-2
CDR3 DNA: TGTGCCAGCAGCGACCCAGGAGGGGGAGAAAAACTGTTTTTT
CDR3 protein: CASSDPGGGEKLFF

J gene: TRBJ1-2
D gene: NA
clone size: few
V gene: TRBV7-9
CDR3 DNA: TGTGCCAGCAGCCCTGGGCAGGCGGCGGGCTACACCTTC
CDR3 protein: CASSPGQAAGYTF

J gene: TRBJ2-7
D gene: NA
clone size: NA
V gene: TRBV30
CDR3 DNA: TGTGCCTGGAGACGTCAGGGTAAATCCTACAATGAGCAGTACTTC
CDR3 protein: CAWRRQGKSYNEQYF

J gene: TRBJ2-1
D gene: NA
clone size: NA
V gene: TRBV30
CDR3 DNA: TGTGCCTGGAGAGGGAGGGGGTACAATGAGCAGTTCTTC
CDR3 protein: CAWRGRGYNEQFF

J gene: TRBJ2-7
D gene: TRBD2
clone size: few
V gene: TRBV7-2
CDR3 DNA: TGTGCCAGCAGCTTAGCTCTCCTAGCGGGTCCCACGGGCGAGCAGTACTTC
CDR3 protein: CASSLALLAGPTGEQYF